A single sample gave rise to the 14 T cell receptor beta chains below, sequenced in a study of blood T cell repertoires in COVID-19. Sequencing was performed with immunoSEQ multiplex PCR; in TCRdb, only in-frame clones are kept and a portion is missing. This sample has more than 350,000 clones; more than 70% occur once, and the top ten carry about 1.5%. Specimen: PBMCs or T cells enriched from blood (not recorded which). The receptors originated from a woman in her late teens or twenties who had been exposed to COVID-19.

This sequence joins TRBV6-2 or TRBV6-3 and TRBJ2-5; D ambiguous. V gave up 4 bases and J gave up 7 bases, with 10 bases separating them. The CDR3 totals 12 residues. Germline values: CDR1 MNHEY, CDR2 SVGEGT. In DNA form, the CDR3 reads TGTGCCAGCAGTTTTGAGGTGGGGACCCAGTACTTC. It codes for CASSFEVGTQYF.

This sequence joins TRBV18 and TRBJ1-2; no reliable D call. CDR3 length: 15 amino acids. Germline V gene lookup returns CDR1 KGHSH and CDR2 LQKENI. The V and J ends lost 1 base and 3 bases respectively, with 12 bases between them. The CDR3 sequence is CASSPLRIRDYGYTF. Written as DNA, the CDR3 is TGTGCCAGCTCACCACTAAGGATCCGGGACTATGGCTACACCTTC.

The chain couples TRBV11-3 to TRBJ2-3; weak D call: TRBD2 (6 bases). Germline CDR1 SGHNT, CDR2 YENEEA. This CDR3 is 12 amino acids long. With 3 bases removed from V and 11 bases from J, the gap between germline ends came to 12 bases. CDR3 coding DNA: TGTGCCAGCAGCTTGGACTGGGGGGTGCAGTATTTT. This sequence encodes CASSLDWGVQYF.

V usage is TRBV27 and J usage is TRBJ2-3, with D unresolved. Germline CDR1 and CDR2: MNHEY and SMNVEV (reference sequence). This CDR3 region has 15 residues. V lost 3 bases and J 0 bases, leaving 10 bases between the germline ends. The CDR3, as DNA: TGTGCCAGCAGTTTTCAGGTGAAGAGCACAGATACGCAGTATTTT. Residues: CASSFQVKSTDTQYF.

This chain joins TRBV28 and TRBJ2-3, with 14 bases that match TRBD2. This CDR3 spans 15 amino acids. J gave up 11 bases and V 3 bases, and 7 bases lay outside the gene matches. Germline V gives CDR1 MDHEN, CDR2 SYDVKM. The CDR3 here is CASSFPGLAGVRQYF. The CDR3 bases are TGTGCCAGCAGTTTTCCGGGACTAGCGGGGGTCCGGCAGTATTTT.

The chain uses TRBV6-1 and TRBJ2-7; tentatively, D is TRBD1 (6 bases). CDR1 and CDR2 (germline): MNHNS, SASEGT. V lost 5 bases and J lost 0, with 14 bases in between. This CDR3 has 15 residues. CDR3 DNA: TGTGCCAGCAGTTCCGTCGCAGGGGCCTCCTACGAGCAGTACTTC. Translated, it gives CASSSVAGASYEQYF.

On this clone: An end of the junction differs from the germline gene, which may be a read error. The CDR3 loop is CASSLGRGNKQFF. The DNA of the CDR3 is TGTGCCAGCAGCTTAGGGCGGGGCAATAAGCAGTTCTTC. The rearrangement joins TRBV11-1 to TRBJ2-1, with D tentatively TRBD2 (6 bases). The CDR3 consists of 13 residues. Germline-derived CDR1 and CDR2 are SGHAT and FQDESV (reference sequence).

The V call is TRBV9, the J call TRBJ2-3, with TRBD2 matching 9 bases. The J segment lost 3 bases and the V segment lost 1 base, leaving 3 bases of the junction unmatched. The CDR3 has 15 amino acids. Germline loops: CDR1 SGDLS, CDR2 YYNGEE. CDR3: CASSVRLAGTDTQYF. CDR3 bases: TGTGCCAGCAGCGTACGTCTAGCGGGGACAGATACGCAGTATTTT.

This clone was seen a few times. The chain recombines TRBV29-1 with TRBJ2-7; possible D gene TRBD1, 7 bases. The CDR3 is 14 amino acids. Trimming stripped 2 bases from V and 4 bases from J, with 15 bases between. Germline V gene lookup returns CDR1 SQVTM and CDR2 ANQGSEA. CDR3 sequence: CSVERMEGAYEQYF. The CDR3 DNA sequence: TGCAGCGTTGAACGGATGGAGGGGGCATACGAGCAGTACTTC.

The chain couples TRBV11-2 to TRBJ2-7; D might be TRBD2 (6 bases). Between the trimmed V and J ends, which lost 6 bases and 4 bases, there was a span of 16 bases. CDR3 size: 14 residues. Germline V gene sequence: CDR1 SGHAT, CDR2 FQNNGV. CDR3 sequence (DNA): TGTGCCAGCAGAGACCGGGACTCCAGATACGAGCAGTACTTC. Its protein is CASRDRDSRYEQYF.

This clone has more than one count but fewer than ten. The J gene is TRBJ2-7, the V gene TRBV14, with 10 bases identical to TRBD1. The germline V gene has CDR1 SGHDN and CDR2 FVKESK. V lost 2 bases, J lost 3 bases, and 4 bases stayed unmatched. The CDR3 is 15 residues long. As DNA, the CDR3 is TGTGCCAGCAGCCAAAAGACAGGGGGCCTCTACGAGCAGTACTTC. Amino acid sequence: CASSQKTGGLYEQYF. The variable domain in full, completed from reference TRBV14 and TRBJ2-7, reads EAGVTQFPSHSVIEKGQTVTLRCDPISGHDNLYWYRRVMGKEIKFLLHFVKESKQDESGMPNNRFLAERTGGTYSTLKVQPAELEDSGVYFCASSQKTGGLYEQYFGPGTRLTVT.

V and J are TRBV5-1 and TRBJ1-2, with 8 bases matching TRBD1. The CDR3 contains 14 residues. Losses at the gene ends were 3 bases for V and 5 bases for J; bases not matched to a gene: 6. CDR1 is SGHRS and CDR2 is YFSETQ in the germline V gene. The CDR3 DNA follows: TGCGCCAGCAGCTGGGACGACAGGGGATATGGCTACACCTTC. Protein product: CASSWDDRGYGYTF.

As to this clone: The same CDR3 can be traced to other DNA sequences in this sample. The J gene is TRBJ2-1, the V gene TRBV9; no clear D gene. CDR3 length: 13 residues. With 0 bases removed from V and 7 bases from J, the gap between germline ends came to 8 bases. Germline loops: CDR1 SGDLS, CDR2 YYNGEE. The CDR3 DNA follows: TGTGCCAGCAGCGTAGGACTTCCTAATGAGCAGTTCTTC. Translating it yields CASSVGLPNEQFF.

The V call is TRBV6-2 or TRBV6-3, the J call TRBJ1-2; a weak D match, TRBD1 (6 bases). V shed 4 bases and J shed 2 bases, with 11 bases lying between them. The V gene's germline CDR1 is MNHEY and CDR2 SVGEGT. This CDR3 region has 14 residues. In DNA, the CDR3 is TGTGCCAGCAGTTCTTGGGACACCAACTATGGCTACACCTTC. The encoded protein is CASSSWDTNYGYTF.